This is a list of T cell receptor beta chains from one sample in a study of Tregs in tolerant kidney transplant recipients. Clones were read by immunoSEQ multiplex PCR, and TCRdb kept only the in-frame ones, dropping some. The sample shows some 65,000 clones, over 80% of them seen only once. Sequencing input: CD4+ T cells from blood. The origin of the receptors is a human donor in good health. Each CDR3 is given with its conserved first and last residue. The order of the fields is D gene, V gene, CDR3 length, J gene, clone size, CDR3 DNA, CDR3 protein. A D gene is named only where the DNA matches it firmly. Clone sizes are given selectively: once, few, many, or a class where the clone is expanded.

.	TRBV7-9	15	TRBJ2-7	.	TGTGCCAGCAGCTTAGAGTCTGGACGTTCCTACGAGCAGTACTTC	CASSLESGRSYEQYF
.	TRBV2	12	TRBJ1-6	.	TGTGCCAGCGCGCGGGATAATTCACCCCTCCACTTT	CASARDNSPLHF
.	TRBV5-1	17	TRBJ2-4	.	TGCGCCAGCAGCGTAGGACGGGTTAATCTAGCCAAAAACATTCAGTACTTC	CASSVGRVNLAKNIQYF
TRBD1	TRBV28	13	TRBJ1-2	.	TGTGCCATCCAAAAGGACAGGAACTATGGCTACACCTTC	CAIQKDRNYGYTF
.	TRBV11-2	14	TRBJ1-3	.	TGTGCCAGCAGCTTTACGGGGGGCGGAAACACCATATATTTT	CASSFTGGGNTIYF
TRBD1	TRBV19	15	TRBJ1-5	.	TGTGCCAGTAGTATAGGACAGGGCGGCAATCAGCCCCAGCATTTT	CASSIGQGGNQPQHF
TRBD2	TRBV5-6	16	TRBJ2-7	.	TGTGCCAGCAGCCCAATGTATAGGCGGGGGGTTGGGGAGCAGTACTTC	CASSPMYRRGVGEQYF
TRBD2	TRBV11-3	14	TRBJ2-2	.	TGTGCCAGCAGCCCCCTAGCGGGAACCGGGGAGCTGTTTTTT	CASSPLAGTGELFF
.	TRBV6-5	13	TRBJ2-3	.	TGTGCCGCTCGCCGAGGGGGTCGCGATACGCAGTATTTT	CAARRGGRDTQYF
TRBD2	TRBV4-2	15	TRBJ2-1	.	TGTGCCAGCAGCCAAGGAGGACTAGCGGCTTCTGGGCAGTTCTTC	CASSQGGLAASGQFF
TRBD2	TRBV7-9	17	TRBJ2-5	.	TGTGCCAGCAGCTTAGAAATCTCGGGGGGGCCCTCTGAGACCCAGTACTTC	CASSLEISGGPSETQYF
TRBD1	TRBV9	14	TRBJ1-1	.	TGTGCCAGCACCCTGGACAGGGCGAACACTGAAGCTTTCTTT	CASTLDRANTEAFF
.	TRBV5-4	14	TRBJ2-7	few	TGTGCCAGCAGCTCACTGCTTACAGGGAACGAGCAGTACTTC	CASSSLLTGNEQYF
.	TRBV11-2	15	TRBJ2-7	.	TGTGCCAGCAGCTTAGGGATGGGGCGGGGGCGGGAGCAGTACTTC	CASSLGMGRGREQYF
.	TRBV27	16	TRBJ2-3	.	TGTGCCAGCAGTTCCCAAATAGGCAGGGGACCAGATACGCAGTATTTT	CASSSQIGRGPDTQYF
TRBD1	TRBV10-3	15	TRBJ2-1	.	TGTGCCACGTGGTTTGGGACAGGGGCTTATAATGAGCAGTTCTTC	CATWFGTGAYNEQFF
.	TRBV5-5	15	TRBJ2-1	.	TGTGCCAGCAGCCCTGGGGCAGGGGTAAGCAATGAGCAGTTCTTC	CASSPGAGVSNEQFF
TRBD1	TRBV6-5	14	TRBJ2-7	.	TGTGCCAGCAGCCTACGCACAGGGGCCTACGAGCAGTACTTC	CASSLRTGAYEQYF
TRBD1	TRBV11-2	15	TRBJ2-2	.	TGTGCCAGCAGCAAAGTACAGGGGGCGACCGGGGAGCTGTTTTTT	CASSKVQGATGELFF
.	TRBV30	12	TRBJ1-1	.	TGTGCCGGAGGTCGGGAGAACACTGAAGCTTTCTTT	CAGGRENTEAFF
.	TRBV5-4	14	TRBJ1-3	.	TGTGCCTGGTCCGTAGGGTCTGGAGGAAACACCATATATTTT	CAWSVGSGGNTIYF
.	TRBV6-1	12	TRBJ1-3	.	TGTGCCAGCACAGAAGGTGGAAACACCATATATTTT	CASTEGGNTIYF
.	TRBV25-1	14	TRBJ1-6	.	TGTGCCAGCAGTAGAAGGACGATTGGATCACCCCTCCACTTT	CASSRRTIGSPLHF
.	TRBV6-1	17	TRBJ2-5	.	TGTGCCAGCAGTGGACGTGGGACAATCTCCTTAGGAGAGACCCAGTACTTC	CASSGRGTISLGETQYF
.	TRBV2	12	TRBJ2-7	.	TGTGCCAGCGTCCGGGACCGACGCGAGCAGTACTTC	CASVRDRREQYF
.	TRBV5-1	14	TRBJ2-3	.	TGCGCCAGCAGCTTGGAGGGTAGCACAGATACGCAGTATTTT	CASSLEGSTDTQYF
.	TRBV27	14	TRBJ1-1	.	TGTGCCAGCAGTTTATGGAGGGGGAACACTGAAGCTTTCTTT	CASSLWRGNTEAFF
.	TRBV11-3	15	TRBJ2-3	.	TGTGCCAGCAGCTTAGCCATCGTTAGCACAGATACGCAGTATTTT	CASSLAIVSTDTQYF
.	TRBV5-8	13	TRBJ1-1	.	TGTGCCAGCAGCCGACTCCTGAACACTGAAGCTTTCTTT	CASSRLLNTEAFF
.	TRBV11-3	13	TRBJ1-1	.	TGTGCCAGCAGCACGAGCGGTGACACTGAAGCTTTCTTT	CASSTSGDTEAFF
TRBD2	TRBV9	15	TRBJ2-1	.	TGTGCCAGCAGCGTTTCACTAGCGGGGGACAATGAGCAGTTCTTC	CASSVSLAGDNEQFF
.	TRBV27	10	TRBJ2-5	.	TGTGCCAGTGGGCAAGAGACCCAGTACTTC	CASGQETQYF
.	TRBV7-3	14	TRBJ2-1	.	TGTGCCAGCAGCTTAACCGGGACTTACAATGAGCAGTTCTTC	CASSLTGTYNEQFF
.	TRBV9	17	TRBJ1-2	.	TGTGCCAGCAGCGTAGCCCCCCTCCTTCTCAATAACTATGGCTACACCTTC	CASSVAPLLLNNYGYTF
TRBD1	TRBV11-3	15	TRBJ1-2	.	TGTGCCAGCAGCTTAGGACAGGGGTCGGGCTATGGCTACACCTTC	CASSLGQGSGYGYTF
.	TRBV27	12	TRBJ1-1	few	TGTGCCAGCAGTCGTTGGCCAACTGAAGCTTTCTTT	CASSRWPTEAFF
.	TRBV2	18	TRBJ1-3	few	TGTGCCAGCACCCTCCGGAGCCCGACAGCTTTCTCTGGAAACACCATATATTTT	CASTLRSPTAFSGNTIYF
.	TRBV27	15	TRBJ1-6	.	TGTGCCAGCAGTTTACTATCTGGACAGCCTTCGCCCCTCCACTTT	CASSLLSGQPSPLHF
.	TRBV28	16	TRBJ1-5	.	TGTGCCAGCAGTTTCCCCCCCGGCGGCCTCAATCAGCCCCAGCATTTT	CASSFPPGGLNQPQHF
TRBD2	TRBV27	17	TRBJ2-7	.	TGTGCCAGCAGTTTATCAGGACTAGCGGGGTATATACTCGAGCAGTACTTC	CASSLSGLAGYILEQYF
.	TRBV28	16	TRBJ2-3	.	TGTGCCAGCAGTTTACCCGGACAGGGAGGGACAGATACGCAGTATTTT	CASSLPGQGGTDTQYF
.	TRBV5-1	14	TRBJ1-2	.	TGCGCCAGCAGCTTGAGAAGGGAGAACTATGGCTACACCTTC	CASSLRRENYGYTF
.	TRBV23-1	15	TRBJ2-3	once	TGCGCCAGCATCCACCCGGGTACCAGCACAGATACGCAGTATTTT	CASIHPGTSTDTQYF
TRBD1	TRBV4-1	15	TRBJ2-7	.	TGCGCCAGCAGCCCCGTGGGACAGATTAACTACGAGCAGTACTTC	CASSPVGQINYEQYF
TRBD1	TRBV19	14	TRBJ1-2	.	TGTGCCAGTAGTTTCGCCCAGGGGGCGGATGGCTACACCTTC	CASSFAQGADGYTF
TRBD2	TRBV6-5	16	TRBJ2-5	.	TGTGCCAGCAGTTACGGGCCTAGCGGGGGCCAAGAGACCCAGTACTTC	CASSYGPSGGQETQYF
TRBD2	TRBV11-2	17	TRBJ2-5	.	TGTGCCAGCAGCCCCAGCCTGATCGAGCGGGGGAGAGAGACCCAGTACTTC	CASSPSLIERGRETQYF
TRBD2	TRBV7-2	17	TRBJ2-1	once	TGTGCCAGCAGCCCAGCCCCAACTAGCGGGAGTTTTGGTGAGCAGTTCTTC	CASSPAPTSGSFGEQFF